What follows are 15 T cell receptor beta chains derived from one specimen sequenced in a study of shared clonotypes between healthy human individuals. Here immunoSEQ multiplex PCR was the method, and the copy in TCRdb shows in-frame clones only, minus some. The sample has about 2.1 million clones; 80% to 95% are singletons. Naive CD8 isolation took CD45RO-negative cells positively selected for CCR7 and excluded terminally differentiated effector memory CD45RA+ cells. The sample comprised naive CD8+ T cells from PBMCs. The receptors come from a man between 18 and 35 years old in good health. Some clones in this sample may be carry-over from other donors' samples.

The CDR3: CASSVFLAGGEQFF. DNA for the CDR3: TGTGCCAGCAGCGTATTTCTAGCGGGAGGCGAGCAGTTCTTC. V gene TRBV9 combines with J gene TRBJ2-1, with 11 bases identical to TRBD2. The CDR3 spans 14 residues. V trimming: 1 base; J trimming: 10 bases; junction bases outside the gene matches: 4. Germline CDR1 is SGDLS and CDR2 is YYNGEE.

Comments on this clone: The sample has other DNA sequences that encode this CDR3 too. This chain links TRBV19 with TRBJ2-7; D is unclear. Germline V gives CDR1 LNHDA, CDR2 SQIVND (reference sequence). CDR3 size: 13 residues. V was cut by 2 bases and J by 3 bases, with 8 bases left in between. The CDR3 nucleotides are TGTGCCAGTAGTATAAATCCTCGCTACGAGCAGTACTTC. Protein sequence: CASSINPRYEQYF.

The chain uses TRBV7-2 and TRBJ2-1; D gene ambiguous. V was pared by 4 bases and J by 3 bases, with 19 bases between. CDR1 and CDR2 from the germline V gene are SGHTA and FQGNSA. This CDR3 spans 17 amino acids. The CDR3 here is CASSSGPRGPNYNEQFF. Written as DNA, the CDR3 is TGTGCCAGCAGCTCCGGACCGCGTGGGCCCAACTACAATGAGCAGTTCTTC.

To note about this clone: In the same sample, other DNA sequences code for this CDR3. This chain uses TRBV4-1 with TRBJ2-7, with TRBD1 matching over 8 bases. The CDR3 totals 14 residues. The junction had 2 bases not matched to a gene; V was cut back by 2 bases and J by 2 bases. The V gene's germline CDR1 is MGHRA and CDR2 YSYEKL. For the CDR3, the DNA is TGCGCCAGCAGCCAATTACAGGGGGCCTACGAGCAGTACTTC. Residues: CASSQLQGAYEQYF.

The chain has TRBV27 and TRBJ2-1, with D tentatively TRBD1 (6 bases). The CDR3 loop spans 18 amino acids. Germline lookup yields CDR1 MNHEY and CDR2 SMNVEV (reference sequence). The V end lost 4 bases, the J end lost 2 bases, and 21 bases lay between the germline ends. The CDR3 region is CASSSITWDKHPYNEQFF. CDR3 in DNA: TGTGCCAGCAGTTCGATCACCTGGGACAAACACCCCTACAATGAGCAGTTCTTC.

The chain couples TRBV11-2 to TRBJ2-5; D is unresolved. This CDR3 contains 12 residues. V gave up 6 bases and J gave up 5 bases, with 10 bases separating them. Germline V gene sequence: CDR1 SGHAT, CDR2 FQNNGV. CDR3 coding DNA: TGTGCCAGCAGGAATCCGCGGGAGACCCAGTACTTC. Its protein is CASRNPRETQYF.

This rearrangement joins TRBV4-1 to TRBJ2-3, with D hard to call. Germline V gene sequence: CDR1 MGHRA, CDR2 YSYEKL. V was trimmed by 4 bases and J by 0 bases, leaving 17 bases between them. The CDR3 is made up of 17 amino acids. CDR3: CASSPRVWSASTDTQYF. CDR3 nucleotides: TGCGCCAGCAGCCCAAGGGTGTGGTCGGCAAGCACAGATACGCAGTATTTT.

The V and J genes are TRBV4-3 and TRBJ2-5, with 8 bases matching TRBD1. The DNA matches TRBJ2-7 better at its end, which makes the J call doubtful. Germline V CDR1 and CDR2: LGHNA, YSLEER. The CDR3 extends over 16 amino acids. The CDR3 loop reads CASSQSPTGVYYEQYF. Here the CDR3 DNA reads TGCGCCAGCAGCCAATCCCCGACAGGGGTGTACTACGAGCAGTACTTC.

The genes are TRBV5-8 and TRBJ2-6, with 8 nucleotides matching TRBD1. Germline V gene data show CDR1 as SGHTS and CDR2 as YDEGEE. V shed 5 bases, J shed 0 bases, and the junction held 7 bases outside the gene matches. The length of the CDR3 is 17 residues. The CDR3 DNA reads as TGTGCCAGCAGTGGGGACAGGAGGGGCTCTGGGGCCAACGTCCTGACTTTC. Protein sequence: CASSGDRRGSGANVLTF.

The chain links TRBV9 to TRBJ2-2, with D perhaps being TRBD1 or TRBD2 (5 bases each). This CDR3 region has 16 residues. V was clipped by 0 bases and J by 2 bases, with 11 bases between them. Germline CDR1 reads SGDLS; CDR2 reads YYNGEE. CDR3 DNA sequence: TGTGCCAGCAGCGTAGACGTGGGGGTTAACACCGGGGAGCTGTTTTTT. It is translated as CASSVDVGVNTGELFF.

DNA of the CDR3: TGTGCCAGCAGTGGACCTAGCGGGAGAGCCTACGAGCAGTACTTC. Translation gives CASSGPSGRAYEQYF. The genes are TRBV6-1 and TRBJ2-7, with 10 bases matching TRBD2. Germline loops: CDR1 MNHNS, CDR2 SASEGT. The CDR3 sequence is 15 residues long. The junction had 5 bases not matched to a gene; V was cut back by 4 bases and J by 2 bases.

The chain links TRBV13 to TRBJ2-7; the match to TRBD1 covers 7 bases. The germline V gene encodes CDR1 PRHDT and CDR2 FYEKMQ (reference sequence). The V gene end was trimmed by 7 bases and the J gene end by 1 base; junction bases not matched to a gene: 4. The CDR3 spans 13 residues. Here the CDR3 DNA reads TGTGCCAGCATCCCGACAGGGTCCTACGAGCAGTACTTC. Its protein is CASIPTGSYEQYF.

This clone was seen just once. The chain has TRBV7-9 and TRBJ1-2; TRBD1 is a possible D gene (5 bases). Germline CDR1 SEHNR, CDR2 FQNEAQ (reference sequence). V lost 8 bases, J lost 8 bases, and 9 bases lay in between. The CDR3 consists of 10 residues. In DNA, the CDR3 is TGTGCCAGCGGGGCCCCCGGCTACACCTTC. Its protein is CASGAPGYTF. Filled out from reference TRBV7-9 and TRBJ1-2, the complete variable domain reads DTGVSQNPRHKITKRGQNVTFRCDPISEHNRLYWYRQTLGQGPEFLTYFQNEAQLEKSRLLSDRFSAERPKGSFSTLEIQRTEQGDSAMYLCASGAPGYTFGSGTRLTVV.

This rearrangement joins TRBV19 to TRBJ2-7; unclear D gene. The CDR3 consists of 14 residues. V was cut by 3 bases and J by 0 bases, with 9 bases left in between. From germline, CDR1 is LNHDA and CDR2 SQIVND (reference sequence). The CDR3 bases are TGTGCCAGTAGTATCGATCCGGGCTCCTACGAGCAGTACTTC. It translates to CASSIDPGSYEQYF.

The chain employs TRBV21-1 and TRBJ1-4; the table's D gene call, TRBD1, was not cross checked with the DNA. TRBV21-1 is designated a pseudogene. This CDR3 has 20 residues. The CDR3 is CASSKEKMRDRGAQNEKLFF. The CDR3 region has the DNA TGTGCCAGCAGCAAAGAAAAGATGAGGGACAGGGGTGCACAAAATGAAAAACTGTTTTTT.